These T cell receptor beta chains were read from a single sample in a study of T cells expressing NK-cell markers. TCRdb re-called the 5' RACE reads; every CDR3 protein appears as one record, without DNA. Here the sample table reports about 550,000 distinct CDR3 sequences. Sequencing was done on a sample of blood T cells: a sorted CD56 or NKG2C T cell subset, CD4+ or CD8+ T cells, or bulk PBMC T cells (not recorded which). The origin of the receptors is a young man in good health. Each CDR3 is given with its conserved first and last residue. Fields, in order: V gene, CDR3 length, J gene, CDR3 protein.

v_call: TRBV29-1
cdr3_length: 16
j_call: TRBJ2-1
cdr3_aa: CSVEEMVSTGYNEQFF

v_call: TRBV12-3/TRBV12-4
cdr3_length: 14
j_call: TRBJ2-7
cdr3_aa: CASRPGQRYYEQYF

v_call: TRBV7-3
cdr3_length: 15
j_call: TRBJ2-1
cdr3_aa: CASTLPGPPGNEQFF

v_call: TRBV6-2/TRBV6-3
cdr3_length: 20
j_call: TRBJ2-1
cdr3_aa: CASSYSVGLAGGPRGDEQFF

v_call: TRBV4-2
cdr3_length: 16
j_call: TRBJ2-5
cdr3_aa: CASSQDWGLTRETQYF

v_call: TRBV5-1
cdr3_length: 15
j_call: TRBJ2-5
cdr3_aa: CASFEGWGPGETQYF

v_call: TRBV7-9
cdr3_length: 15
j_call: TRBJ1-1
cdr3_aa: CASSLYVGKRTEAFF

v_call: TRBV28
cdr3_length: 18
j_call: TRBJ2-6
cdr3_aa: CASQPGQGLSSGSNVLTF

v_call: TRBV6-2/TRBV6-3
cdr3_length: 14
j_call: TRBJ1-5
cdr3_aa: CASRTGTVLQPQHF

v_call: TRBV6-5
cdr3_length: 16
j_call: TRBJ2-1
cdr3_aa: CASSYLKAIAEGLQFF

v_call: TRBV30
cdr3_length: 14
j_call: TRBJ2-2
cdr3_aa: CAWRDSTNTGELFF

v_call: TRBV3-1
cdr3_length: 15
j_call: TRBJ2-3
cdr3_aa: CASSLVAQSPDTQYF

v_call: TRBV9
cdr3_length: 16
j_call: TRBJ2-3
cdr3_aa: CASSPQGLAGADTQYF

v_call: TRBV5-8
cdr3_length: 15
j_call: TRBJ2-2
cdr3_aa: CASSLHGRGTGELFF

v_call: TRBV6-2/TRBV6-3
cdr3_length: 15
j_call: TRBJ2-5
cdr3_aa: CASSYRDREGETQYF

v_call: TRBV7-9
cdr3_length: 15
j_call: TRBJ2-1
cdr3_aa: CASRLTGVTNNEQFF

v_call: TRBV4-3
cdr3_length: 15
j_call: TRBJ1-5
cdr3_aa: CASSPQGHSNQPQHF

v_call: TRBV20-1
cdr3_length: 11
j_call: TRBJ2-5
cdr3_aa: CSADREETQYF

v_call: TRBV3-1
cdr3_length: 14
j_call: TRBJ2-7
cdr3_aa: CASSQVRGSVEQYF

v_call: TRBV28
cdr3_length: 17
j_call: TRBJ2-7
cdr3_aa: CASSWPWVAGDRYEQYF

v_call: TRBV7-8
cdr3_length: 15
j_call: TRBJ2-7
cdr3_aa: CASSPAIADSYEQYF

v_call: TRBV10-3
cdr3_length: 13
j_call: TRBJ2-7
cdr3_aa: CAIRPAGGNGLYF